The 15 T cell receptor beta chains presented below share a single source sample, sequenced in a study of blood T cells in healthy people across ages (dated by TCRdb to between 2014 and 2016). The method behind the library was 5' RACE. The second PCR ran for about 6 to 12 cycles and used a J-beta primer mix along with a sample-barcoded 5' primer. TCRdb took the public reads, trimmed them with fastp at Q25, ran MiXCR for clone calling and kept in-frame beta chains. Every CDR3 protein is listed once, alongside the most common genes and DNA of its rows. Here the sample has fewer than 2 million distinct CDR3 sequences; around 42% occur a single time. The ten biggest clones cover more than 20% of the sample. Sequencing input: blood. The receptor set was obtained from a human donor in good health.

The V call is TRBV4-3, the J call TRBJ2-1, with 12 bases that match TRBD2. Unmatched junction bases numbered 6, after V lost 4 bases and J lost 2 bases. In germline, CDR1 is LGHNA, CDR2 YSLEER. This CDR3 is 17 amino acids long. In nucleotides, the CDR3 is TGCGCCAGCAGCCGACAGAGACTAGCGGGGGCCTACAATGAGCAGTTCTTC. Its protein is CASSRQRLAGAYNEQFF.

This clonotype came up a few times. V usage is TRBV12-3 or TRBV12-4 and J usage is TRBJ1-2, with D possibly TRBD1 on 6 matching bases. CDR3 size: 13 residues. The V gene lost 7 bases and the J gene lost 4 bases, with 13 bases spanning the gap. The CDR3 nucleotides are TGTGCCAGCACAAGGGACAACTCCTATGGCTACACCTTC. Amino acid sequence: CASTRDNSYGYTF.

This clonotype was counted a single time. CDR3 region: CASSQDRVEDGTGGPTDTQYF. The DNA of the CDR3 is TGCGCCAGCAGCCAAGATCGCGTTGAAGATGGGACGGGGGGCCCCACAGATACGCAGTATTTT. This chain joins TRBV4-3 and TRBJ2-3, with D possibly TRBD2 on 7 matching bases. V lost 0 bases, J lost 2 bases, and 27 bases lay in between. The CDR3 covers 21 residues. Looked up from germline, CDR1 is LGHNA and CDR2 is YSLEER.

This rearrangement joins TRBV4-3 to TRBJ2-3, with D unresolved. This CDR3 is 15 amino acids long. The ends were cut back, 0 bases at V and 2 bases at J, with 9 bases in the middle. Germline V lookup: CDR1 LGHNA, CDR2 YSLEER. CDR3 sequence (DNA): TGCGCCAGCAGCCAAGACTGGCCCTACACAGATACGCAGTATTTT. It encodes CASSQDWPYTDTQYF.

This chain uses TRBV18 with TRBJ2-7; 11 nucleotides align to TRBD1. The CDR3 has 16 residues. V shed 2 bases and J 6 bases; nucleotides not matched to a gene: 9. The V gene's germline CDR1 is KGHSH and CDR2 LQKENI. The CDR3 protein is CASSPSTGDRGIEQYF. For the CDR3, the DNA is TGTGCCAGCTCACCATCCACTGGGGACAGGGGGATCGAGCAGTACTTC.

This clonotype was counted a few times. The chain joins TRBV20-1 to TRBJ2-1, with 10 bases fitting TRBD2. The CDR3 loop spans 14 amino acids. Germline trimming cut 4 bases from V and 10 bases from J; bases unmatched to any gene: 10. Per germline, CDR1 DFQATT and CDR2 SNEGSKA (reference sequence). CDR3 in DNA: TGCAGTGCTATTCCAGCGGGGGGGCTAAGAGAGCAGTTCTTC. Encoded protein: CSAIPAGGLREQFF.

The chain joins TRBV6-2 or TRBV6-3 to TRBJ2-5; D not certain. Germline CDR1 MNHEY, CDR2 SVGEGT. This CDR3 comprises 15 residues. Trimming pared 1 base from V and 5 bases from J, leaving 14 bases between. The CDR3 nucleotides are TGTGCCAGCAGTTACTTAAGGCGTAGTCGGGAGACCCAGTACTTC. Its translation is CASSYLRRSRETQYF.

The chain is built from TRBV5-1 and TRBJ2-2; D is perhaps TRBD1 (5 bases). Trimming left V 0 bases short and J 2 bases short, with 14 bases between. The CDR3 runs 17 residues. The germline V gene encodes CDR1 SGHRS and CDR2 YFSETQ. CDR3 sequence (DNA): TGCGCCAGCAGCTTGGGAACCTCAGGGTTCAACACCGGGGAGCTGTTTTTT. This encodes CASSLGTSGFNTGELFF.

The chain is built from TRBV6-5 and TRBJ2-5, with 8 positions matching TRBD2. Germline V CDR1 and CDR2: MNHEY, SVGAGI. The CDR3 consists of 17 residues. The junction had 10 bases not matched to a gene; V was cut back by 0 bases and J by 4 bases. The CDR3 coding sequence is TGTGCCAGCAGTTACTCGCTTACCTTTAGCGGGACAGAGACCCAGTACTTC. Translated: CASSYSLTFSGTETQYF.

The rearrangement joins TRBV20-1 to TRBJ2-1, with D unresolved. This CDR3 comprises 14 residues. CDR1 is DFQATT and CDR2 is SNEGSKA in the germline V gene (reference sequence). The V and J ends lost 5 bases and 0 bases respectively, with 11 bases between them. Written as DNA, the CDR3 is TGCAGTGCTCCGTCACTTATCTCCTACAATGAGCAGTTCTTC. Protein: CSAPSLISYNEQFF.

On this clonotype itself: Mismatch with germline at one junction end may stem from a read error. The chain recombines TRBV10-3 with TRBJ2-5; 7 bases line up with TRBD2. CDR3 length: 14 residues. Germline V gene data show CDR1 as ENHRY and CDR2 as SYGVKD. CDR3 region: CAVSEGGGGETQYF. The CDR3 coding sequence is TGTGCCGTCAGTGAAGGCGGGGGTGGAGAGACCCAGTACTTC.

The chain joins TRBV7-2 to TRBJ1-3, with 8 bases identical to TRBD1. With V trimmed by 1 base and J by 9 bases, 8 bases remained unmatched. The germline CDR1 and CDR2 sequences are SGHTA and FQGNSA. The CDR3 sequence is 15 residues long. The CDR3, as DNA: TGTGCCAGCAGCTTAGTCCAGGGGGCGAGTGGCACCATATATTTT. Translation gives CASSLVQGASGTIYF.

This rearrangement joins TRBV4-2 to TRBJ2-1, with D possibly TRBD2 on 5 matching bases. The CDR3 extends over 16 amino acids. V was pared by 0 bases and J by 6 bases, with 15 bases between. Germline V CDR1 and CDR2: LGHNA, YNFKEQ. Here the CDR3 reads CASSQDFGEGSNEQFF. The CDR3 nucleotides are TGTGCCAGCAGCCAAGATTTCGGGGAAGGAAGCAATGAGCAGTTCTTC.

The V and J genes are TRBV7-3 and TRBJ2-1, with D tentatively TRBD2 (6 bases). V lost 5 bases and J 7 bases, leaving 15 bases between the germline ends. The CDR3 has 14 amino acids. CDR1 is SGHTA and CDR2 is FQGTGA in the germline V gene. In DNA form, the CDR3 reads TGTGCCAGCAGCCGTACTAGCCAGAAAAATGAGCAGTTCTTC. It yields the protein CASSRTSQKNEQFF.

The chain employs TRBV28 and TRBJ2-6; TRBD2 is a possible D gene (7 bases). The CDR3 extends over 18 amino acids. Germline V gene lookup returns CDR1 MDHEN and CDR2 SYDVKM. The V and J ends lost 4 bases and 2 bases respectively, with 18 bases between them. The CDR3 DNA is TGTGCCAGCAGTTCTCGAAGGAGGGAGGGGGCTGGGGCCAACGTCCTGACTTTC. This translates into CASSSRRREGAGANVLTF.